One sample yielded the 20 T cell receptor beta chains listed below, sequenced in a study of cytomegalovirus exposure and HLA in healthy donors. Profiling relied on immunoSEQ multiplex PCR, and the TCRdb table lists in-frame clones only, not all of them. Of 200,000 to 250,000 clones detected, about 90% appear once; the ten largest clones hold about 12%. Source material: PBMCs. All receptors derive from a young man in good health and CMV-seropositive.

The V and J genes are TRBV7-3 and TRBJ1-1; TRBD1 matches at 10 bases. J gave up 3 bases and V 5 bases, and 6 bases lay outside the gene matches. This CDR3 spans 15 amino acids. Germline V lookup: CDR1 SGHTA, CDR2 FQGTGA. The CDR3 DNA reads TGTGCCAGCAGCACCGGGACAGGGGTAGACACTGAAGCTTTCTTT. Its translation: CASSTGTGVDTEAFF.

This chain uses TRBV19 with TRBJ2-2; a weak D match, TRBD1 (6 bases). This CDR3 has 15 residues. In germline, CDR1 is LNHDA, CDR2 SQIVND (reference sequence). V lost 6 bases and J 2 bases, leaving 13 bases between the germline ends. In DNA form, the CDR3 reads TGTGCCAGTAGGGGCTACAGGGCCAACACCGGGGAGCTGTTTTTT. This codes for CASRGYRANTGELFF.

This clone was picked up one time. V usage is TRBV6-1 and J usage is TRBJ2-3; possibly TRBD1 or TRBD2 for D (5 bases each). There are 15 residues in the CDR3. The V and J ends lost 6 bases and 4 bases respectively, with 17 bases between them. CDR1 and CDR2 from the germline V gene are MNHNS and SASEGT. CDR3 DNA sequence: TGTGCCAGCAGAGAGGGACCGATGCACCCAGATACGCAGTATTTT. Translation: CASREGPMHPDTQYF.

The chain employs TRBV6-5 and TRBJ1-5; no firm D call. Between the trimmed V and J ends, which lost 8 bases and 0 bases, there was a span of 8 bases. The germline gives CDR1 MNHEY, CDR2 SVGAGI. This CDR3 comprises 13 residues. CDR3 nucleotides: TGTGCCAGCGCCGATTCTAGCAATCAGCCCCAGCATTTT. Amino acids: CASADSSNQPQHF.

This clone occurred a few times. This chain uses TRBV4-1 with TRBJ1-1; a weak D match, TRBD1 (6 bases). There are 15 residues in the CDR3. Germline assignment: CDR1 MGHRA and CDR2 YSYEKL. Trimming took 2 bases from V and 5 from J, leaving 15 bases between them. The DNA of the CDR3 is TGCGCCAGCAGCCAATCTAGGGGGGTAAGGACTGAAGCTTTCTTT. It is translated as CASSQSRGVRTEAFF.

The V call is TRBV6-5, the J call TRBJ1-1, with 10 bases lining up with TRBD1. J gave up 3 bases and V 4 bases, and 2 bases lay outside the gene matches. Germline CDR1 reads MNHEY; CDR2 reads SVGAGI. CDR3 length: 14 residues. Here the CDR3 reads CASSLGQGHTEAFF. For the CDR3, the DNA is TGTGCCAGCAGTTTGGGACAGGGGCACACTGAAGCTTTCTTT.

The rearrangement joins TRBV27 to TRBJ1-2, with 11 bases matching TRBD1. The junction had 12 bases not matched to a gene; V was cut back by 7 bases and J by 8 bases. This CDR3 contains 15 residues. Germline values: CDR1 MNHEY, CDR2 SMNVEV (reference sequence). The CDR3 DNA reads TGTGCCAGCACCTTAACGTGGACAGGGGGCGAGGGCTACACCTTC. As protein: CASTLTWTGGEGYTF.

This chain links TRBV10-3 with TRBJ2-2, with 7 bases matching TRBD2. CDR3 length: 14 residues. V shed 6 bases, J shed 4 bases, and the junction held 5 bases outside the gene matches. The germline gives CDR1 ENHRY, CDR2 SYGVKD. This chain's CDR3 is CAIRRLAVTGELFF. In nucleotides, the CDR3 is TGTGCCATCAGACGACTAGCAGTCACCGGGGAGCTGTTTTTT.

V is TRBV7-8 and J is TRBJ2-2; 10 positions agree with TRBD2. Germline V gene data show CDR1 as SGHVS and CDR2 as FQNEAQ. J gave up 1 base and V 2 bases, and 4 bases lay outside the gene matches. This CDR3 is built from 17 residues. CDR3 protein: CASSLSLAGENTGELFF. For the CDR3, the DNA is TGTGCCAGCAGCTTAAGTCTAGCGGGAGAGAACACCGGGGAGCTGTTTTTT.

The V call is TRBV9, the J call TRBJ2-2; 7 bases agree with TRBD1. Germline CDR1 SGDLS, CDR2 YYNGEE. The CDR3 is 15 amino acids. J gave up 2 bases and V 2 bases, and 3 bases lay outside the gene matches. The CDR3 region has the DNA TGTGCCAGCAGCGTTGGGGACAGAAACACCGGGGAGCTGTTTTTT. Its translation: CASSVGDRNTGELFF. The entire variable domain, with the rest obtained from reference TRBV9 and TRBJ2-2, is as follows: DSGVTQTPKHLITATGQRVTLRCSPRSGDLSVYWYQQSLDQGLQFLIQYYNGEERAKGNILERFSAQQFPDLHSELNLSSLELGDSALYFCASSVGDRNTGELFFGEGSRLTVL.

The CDR3 nucleotides read TGTGCCAGCAGTGCCATCGGGACAGGGTTCCAAGGGGGCTATGGCTACACCTTC. Protein: CASSAIGTGFQGGYGYTF. J is TRBJ1-2 and V is TRBV27, with TRBD1 identical over 9 bases. V was pared by 5 bases and J by 4 bases, with 17 bases of the junction left unmatched. The CDR3 length is 18 residues. Germline V gene lookup returns CDR1 MNHEY and CDR2 SMNVEV (reference sequence).

The V gene is TRBV11-3, the J gene TRBJ1-2; unclear D gene. Trimming took off 2 bases at V and 1 base at J, with 11 bases between the two ends. The CDR3 has 15 residues. Germline V gene lookup returns CDR1 SGHNT and CDR2 YENEEA. As DNA, the CDR3 is TGTGCCAGCAGCTTATATGTCAATTGTAACTATGGCTACACCTTC. Its translation: CASSLYVNCNYGYTF.

The chain employs TRBV15 and TRBJ2-5, with D possibly being TRBD1 (5 bases). Germline CDR1 and CDR2: LNHNV and YYDKDF (reference sequence). CDR3 length: 15 amino acids. Trimming took off 0 bases at V and 4 bases at J, with 12 bases between the two ends. CDR3 coding DNA: TGTGCCACCAGCAGAGAACAGATAGGGGCAGAGACCCAGTACTTC. Translated, it gives CATSREQIGAETQYF.

Only one count was recorded for this clone. The chain carries TRBV9 and TRBJ2-1; 11 nucleotides match TRBD2. Per germline, CDR1 SGDLS and CDR2 YYNGEE. V gave up 0 bases and J gave up 4 bases; unmatched junction bases: 9. The CDR3 sequence is 18 residues long. The CDR3 sequence: CASSVASGTSGAYNEQFF. For the CDR3, the DNA is TGTGCCAGCAGCGTAGCCTCCGGGACTAGCGGAGCTTACAATGAGCAGTTCTTC. Based on the CDR3 plus reference TRBV9 and TRBJ2-1, the full variable domain is DSGVTQTPKHLITATGQRVTLRCSPRSGDLSVYWYQQSLDQGLQFLIQYYNGEERAKGNILERFSAQQFPDLHSELNLSSLELGDSALYFCASSVASGTSGAYNEQFFGPGTRLTVL.

The genes are TRBV6-1 and TRBJ1-2, with a tentative D call TRBD1 (5 bases). V was pared by 11 bases and J by 0 bases, with 10 bases between. The CDR3 is made up of 12 amino acids. Per the germline V gene, CDR1 is MNHNS and CDR2 is SASEGT. The CDR3 DNA reads as TGTGCCGGACGAGGGGCTAACTATGGCTACACCTTC. It encodes CAGRGANYGYTF.

The chain carries TRBV7-2 and TRBJ1-1; TRBD1 aligns across 9 bases. CDR1 is SGHTA, CDR2 FQGNSA, per germline. The CDR3 loop spans 16 amino acids. J was trimmed by 0 bases and V by 3 bases; bases with no gene match: 5. The CDR3 DNA is TGTGCCAGCAGCTTCAATACAGGGGGCCTGAACACTGAAGCTTTCTTT. Translated: CASSFNTGGLNTEAFF.

In this sample, this clone turned up many times. The chain carries TRBV6-5 and TRBJ2-7; D tentatively fits TRBD1 or TRBD2 (5 bases each). From germline, CDR1 is MNHEY and CDR2 SVGAGI. V was trimmed by 8 bases and J by 1 base, leaving 9 bases between them. The CDR3 totals 12 residues. Here the CDR3 reads CASLGDSYEQYF. CDR3 DNA: TGTGCCAGCTTGGGGGATTCCTACGAGCAGTACTTC.

This chain uses TRBV7-8 with TRBJ2-2, with TRBD2 as a possible D gene (5 bases). This CDR3 spans 16 amino acids. V dropped 1 base and J dropped 6 bases, with 15 bases sitting between them. Per the germline V gene, CDR1 is SGHVS and CDR2 is FQNEAQ. The CDR3 region has the DNA TGTGCCAGCAGCTTAGTGTTGATAGGGAGTCCCGGGGAGCTGTTTTTT. Translated, it gives CASSLVLIGSPGELFF.

The chain links TRBV10-1 to TRBJ2-3; 9 bases are shared with TRBD2. CDR1 WNHNN and CDR2 SYGVQD come from the germline V gene (reference sequence). Unmatched junction bases numbered 11, after V lost 8 bases and J lost 8 bases. The CDR3 runs 14 residues. The CDR3: CASAEAGGPSTQYF. The CDR3 DNA is TGCGCCAGCGCCGAGGCGGGAGGGCCCAGTACGCAGTATTTT.

The V gene is TRBV4-1, the J gene TRBJ1-5; 7 bases map to TRBD1. This CDR3 has 15 residues. V dropped 5 bases and J dropped 8; count of bases not matched to a gene: 12. Germline values: CDR1 MGHRA, CDR2 YSYEKL. The CDR3 sequence is CASSLGGQATEPQHF. DNA for the CDR3: TGCGCCAGCAGCTTAGGTGGACAGGCGACCGAGCCCCAGCATTTT.